This entry lists 14 T cell receptor beta chains sequenced from one sample in a study of sequential checkpoint blockade in melanoma. Profiled with immunoSEQ multiplex PCR; TCRdb holds only in-frame clones, not every one. This table has around 4,500 clones, about a quarter appearing once. Specified treatment: randomized to nivolumab then ipilimumab (arm A) or the reverse (arm B). Source: tumor tissue (inferred from file names), taken from a patient given nivolumab and ipilimumab in sequence. The receptors stem from a human donor with melanoma.

The chain combines TRBV28 with TRBJ1-5; D not certain. CDR3 length equals 14 residues. From germline, CDR1 is MDHEN and CDR2 SYDVKM. Trimming removed 7 bases at V and 1 base at J, with 11 bases between. The CDR3 bases are TGTGCCAGCATACTGGGAGGGAGCAATCAGCCCCAGCATTTT. It is translated as CASILGGSNQPQHF.

V usage is TRBV12-5 and J usage is TRBJ2-2; maybe TRBD1 (5 bases). Germline CDR1 is LGHNT and CDR2 is FRNRAP. Deletions cut 6 bases from V and 1 base from J, with 12 bases between. The length of the CDR3 is 15 residues. The CDR3 DNA reads TGTGCTAGTGGGTCAGGGTGGGGGAACACCGGGGAGCTGTTTTTT. Amino acid sequence: CASGSGWGNTGELFF. Full variable domain (missing parts from reference TRBV12-5 and TRBJ2-2): DARVTQTPRHKVTEMGQEVTMRCQPILGHNTVFWYRQTMMQGLELLAYFRNRAPLDDSGMPKDRFSAEMPDATLATLKIQPSEPRDSAVYFCASGSGWGNTGELFFGEGSRLTVL.

This clone was found a few times. This sequence joins TRBV11-3 and TRBJ2-5; a weak D match, TRBD2 (6 bases). Trimming took off 5 bases at V and 0 bases at J, with 19 bases between the two ends. The germline V gene has CDR1 SGHNT and CDR2 YENEEA. The CDR3 is 17 amino acids. This CDR3 reads CASSRLGGAPYQETQYF. As DNA, the CDR3 is TGTGCCAGCAGCCGTCTAGGCGGGGCGCCTTACCAAGAGACCCAGTACTTC.

The sample holds a few counts of this clone. The J gene is TRBJ2-2, the V gene TRBV11-3; 8 bases are a match to TRBD1. Germline V gene lookup returns CDR1 SGHNT and CDR2 YENEEA. CDR3 length: 14 amino acids. With 5 bases clipped from V and 7 bases from J, the junction kept 6 bases outside the gene matches. CDR3 amino acids: CASSTGQGNGELFF. CDR3 sequence (DNA): TGTGCCAGCAGCACCGGACAGGGCAACGGGGAGCTGTTTTTT.

This clone came up a few times. This chain uses TRBV27 with TRBJ1-4; D possibly corresponds to TRBD1 (5 bases). The CDR3 is 14 residues long. The V end was cut by 3 bases, the J end by 6 bases, with 11 bases between. Germline V lookup: CDR1 MNHEY, CDR2 SMNVEV (reference sequence). The CDR3 nucleotides are TGTGCCAGCAGTTTCCGGGGACCTGATGAAAAACTGTTTTTT. Amino acid sequence: CASSFRGPDEKLFF.

This clone occurred a few times. The chain has TRBV6-8 and TRBJ1-1, with D possibly being TRBD1 (6 bases). The CDR3 sequence is 15 residues long. The germline V and J ends were trimmed by 5 bases and 0 bases, with 13 bases remaining between them. The germline gives CDR1 MNHGY, CDR2 SAAAGT. The CDR3: CASSPGHFMNTEAFF. The CDR3 coding sequence is TGTGCCAGCAGTCCGGGACACTTCATGAACACTGAAGCTTTCTTT.

This clone was found a few times. The rearrangement links TRBV6-8 to TRBJ2-6; 11 bases match TRBD2. V lost 6 bases to trimming and J lost 2 bases; unmatched junction nucleotides: 6. The CDR3 consists of 17 residues. Per the germline V gene, CDR1 is MNHGY and CDR2 is SAAAGT. CDR3 sequence: CASRRLAGKAGANVLTF. Written as DNA, the CDR3 is TGTGCCAGCAGGCGACTAGCGGGGAAGGCTGGGGCCAACGTCCTGACTTTC.

The chain has TRBV10-2 and TRBJ2-7, with 9 bases lining up with TRBD2. The trim removed 0 bases at V and 6 bases at J, leaving 6 bases unmatched. CDR1 is WSHSY, CDR2 SAAADI, per germline. This CDR3 has 15 residues. The CDR3, as DNA: TGCGCCAGCAGTGAGTCGATCCTAGCGGGGACCGAGCAGTACTTC. Its protein product is CASSESILAGTEQYF.

The V call is TRBV11-3, the J call TRBJ1-1, with D perhaps matching TRBD1 (5 bases). This CDR3 comprises 14 residues. Germline CDR1 is SGHNT and CDR2 is YENEEA. Trimming left V 1 base short and J 4 bases short, with 10 bases between. The CDR3 DNA follows: TGTGCCAGCAGCTTAGTGGGAGGGGTCACTGAAGCTTTCTTT. Its translation is CASSLVGGVTEAFF.

This clone was counted between two and nine times. The chain carries TRBV9 and TRBJ2-3; D not resolved. This CDR3 is 14 amino acids long. Trimming took off 0 bases at V and 4 bases at J, with 9 bases between the two ends. The germline gives CDR1 SGDLS, CDR2 YYNGEE. CDR3 sequence (DNA): TGTGCCAGCAGCGTAGTGATGAACTCAGATACGCAGTATTTT. Translation: CASSVVMNSDTQYF.

This clone was seen a few times. V gene TRBV5-1 combines with J gene TRBJ2-7; D may be TRBD2 (6 bases). Trimming pared 0 bases from V and 1 base from J, leaving 11 bases between. Germline V lookup: CDR1 SGHRS, CDR2 YFSETQ. There are 15 residues in the CDR3. The CDR3 nucleotides read TGCGCCAGCAGCTTGGACGGGAGAGGTTCCTACGAGCAGTACTTC. It translates to CASSLDGRGSYEQYF.

By proportion, this clone is medium-sized (0.01 to 0.1%). V gene TRBV6-8 combines with J gene TRBJ2-3; 8 bases fit TRBD2. The CDR3 is 15 amino acids. CDR1 is MNHGY, CDR2 SAAAGT, per germline. V lost 6 bases and J lost 4; bases outside the gene matches: 9. As DNA, the CDR3 is TGTGCCAGCAGCATCGGGACTAGTTTTTCAGATACGCAGTATTTT. Translation: CASSIGTSFSDTQYF.

Judged by abundance, this clone is medium-sized. The chain combines TRBV25-1 with TRBJ2-3; TRBD2 aligns across 7 bases. Germline trimming cut 10 bases from V and 2 bases from J; bases unmatched to any gene: 15. The length of the CDR3 is 16 residues. Looked up from germline, CDR1 is MGHDK and CDR2 is SYGVNS. CDR3 coding DNA: TGTGCCACCTGTCCGGGGGAAAGCGGGAACACAGATACGCAGTATTTT. Residues: CATCPGESGNTDTQYF.

V is TRBV29-1 and J is TRBJ2-7; D perhaps matches TRBD1 (7 bases). V lost 0 bases and J lost 6, with 15 bases in between. Germline values: CDR1 SQVTM, CDR2 ANQGSEA. The CDR3 has 14 residues. CDR3: CSVEDPRRGREQYF. The CDR3 bases are TGCAGCGTTGAAGATCCCAGGAGGGGGCGCGAGCAGTACTTC.